This TCR beta chain was sequenced in a study of graft-versus-host responses after intestinal transplantation. Study-wide findings and caveats: Circulating GvH clones peaking coincided with falling HvG clones soon after transplant.

In the case of this clone: Its antigen is currently unknown.

V gave up 4 bases and J gave up 3 bases; unmatched junction bases: 8. The CDR3 runs 15 residues. The V gene's germline CDR1 is MNHEY and CDR2 SMNVEV (reference sequence). The protocol was immunoSEQ multiplex PCR, while the TCRdb copy is restricted to in-frame clones and leaves out a portion. Here the sample spans over 70,000 clones, 90% to 95% being singletons. The rearrangement joins TRBV27 to TRBJ2-7; 8 nucleotides align to TRBD1. This receptor was identified in a human donor who received an intestinal transplant. Material: unstimulated CD8+ T cells sorted from spleen or lymph node cells, obtained before intestinal transplant. The CDR3 here is CASSSPGQALYEQYF. The CDR3 nucleotides read TGTGCCAGCAGTTCCCCGGGACAGGCGCTCTACGAGCAGTACTTC.